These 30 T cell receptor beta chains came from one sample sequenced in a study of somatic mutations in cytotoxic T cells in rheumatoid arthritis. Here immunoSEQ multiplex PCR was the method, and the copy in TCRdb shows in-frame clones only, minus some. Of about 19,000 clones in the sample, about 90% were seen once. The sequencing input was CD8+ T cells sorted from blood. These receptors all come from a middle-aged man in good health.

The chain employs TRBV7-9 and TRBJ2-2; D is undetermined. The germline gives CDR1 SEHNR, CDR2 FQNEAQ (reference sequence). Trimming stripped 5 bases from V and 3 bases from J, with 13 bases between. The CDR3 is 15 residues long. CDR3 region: CASSRPSMYTGELFF. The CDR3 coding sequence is TGTGCCAGCAGCCGGCCCAGTATGTACACCGGGGAGCTGTTTTTT.

The CDR3 sequence: CSVVRIAGHNEQFF. The CDR3 DNA reads as TGCAGCGTGGTTCGGATAGCGGGCCACAATGAGCAGTTCTTC. The rearrangement joins TRBV29-1 to TRBJ2-1; TRBD2 agrees at 7 bases. The CDR3 consists of 14 residues. Germline values: CDR1 SQVTM, CDR2 ANQGSEA. The ends lost 6 bases at V and 5 bases at J; junction bases unmatched: 10.

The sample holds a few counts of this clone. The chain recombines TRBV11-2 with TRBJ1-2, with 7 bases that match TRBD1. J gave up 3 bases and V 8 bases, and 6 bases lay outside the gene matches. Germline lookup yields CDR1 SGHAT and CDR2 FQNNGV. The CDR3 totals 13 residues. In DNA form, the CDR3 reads TGTGCCAGCGAGGAGGGGGCCCACTATGGCTACACCTTC. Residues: CASEEGAHYGYTF.

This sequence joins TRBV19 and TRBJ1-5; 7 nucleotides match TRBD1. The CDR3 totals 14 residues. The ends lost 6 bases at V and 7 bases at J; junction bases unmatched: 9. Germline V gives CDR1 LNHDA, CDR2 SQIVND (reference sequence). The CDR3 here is CASRTRGWGQPQHF. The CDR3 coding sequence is TGTGCCAGTAGGACCAGGGGGTGGGGGCAGCCCCAGCATTTT.

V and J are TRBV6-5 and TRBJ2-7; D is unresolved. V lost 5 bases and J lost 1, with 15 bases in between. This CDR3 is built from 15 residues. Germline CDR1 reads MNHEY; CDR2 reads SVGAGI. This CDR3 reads CASSIGLEASYEQYF. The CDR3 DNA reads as TGTGCCAGCAGTATCGGCTTAGAGGCTTCCTACGAGCAGTACTTC.

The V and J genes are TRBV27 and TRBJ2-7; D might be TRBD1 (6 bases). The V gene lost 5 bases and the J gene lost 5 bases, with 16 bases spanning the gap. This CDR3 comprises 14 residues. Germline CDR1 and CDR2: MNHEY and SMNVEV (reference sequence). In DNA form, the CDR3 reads TGTGCCAGCAGTAGTCAGGGGAAATCCCACGAGCAGTACTTC. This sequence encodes CASSSQGKSHEQYF.

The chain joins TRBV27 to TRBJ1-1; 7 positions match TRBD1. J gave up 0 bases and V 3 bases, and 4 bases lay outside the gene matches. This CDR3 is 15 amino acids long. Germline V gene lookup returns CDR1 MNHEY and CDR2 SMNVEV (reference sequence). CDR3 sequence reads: CASSFEGALNTEAFF. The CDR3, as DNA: TGTGCCAGCAGTTTCGAGGGGGCATTGAACACTGAAGCTTTCTTT.

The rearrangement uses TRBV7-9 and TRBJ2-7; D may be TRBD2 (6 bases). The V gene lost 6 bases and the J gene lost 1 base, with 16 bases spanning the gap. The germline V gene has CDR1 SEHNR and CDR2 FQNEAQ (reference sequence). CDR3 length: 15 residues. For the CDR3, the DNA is TGTGCCAGCAGTCACCAGCGGGCCGGGTCCTACGAGCAGTACTTC. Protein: CASSHQRAGSYEQYF.

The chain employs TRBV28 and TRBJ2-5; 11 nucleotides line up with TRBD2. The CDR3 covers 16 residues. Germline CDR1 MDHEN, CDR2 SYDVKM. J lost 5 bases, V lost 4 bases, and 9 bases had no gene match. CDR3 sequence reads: CASSSTLAGGGETQYF. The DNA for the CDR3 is TGTGCCAGCAGTTCGACCCTAGCGGGGGGAGGCGAGACCCAGTACTTC.

CDR3 region: CASSRTPPSGTYEQYF. Here the CDR3 DNA reads TGTGCCAGCAGCCGGACCCCCCCTAGCGGGACCTACGAGCAGTACTTC. The rearrangement uses TRBV6-6 and TRBJ2-7, with 9 bases aligning to TRBD2. J gave up 2 bases and V 6 bases, and 11 bases lay outside the gene matches. Germline V gives CDR1 MNHNY, CDR2 SVGAGI (reference sequence). The CDR3 has 16 residues.

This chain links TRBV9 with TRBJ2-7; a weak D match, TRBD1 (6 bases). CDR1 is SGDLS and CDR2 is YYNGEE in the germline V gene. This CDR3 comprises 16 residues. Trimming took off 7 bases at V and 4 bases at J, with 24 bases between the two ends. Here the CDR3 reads CASASGLLQGPYEQYF. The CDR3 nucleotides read TGTGCCAGCGCATCGGGCCTACTACAGGGTCCTTACGAGCAGTACTTC.

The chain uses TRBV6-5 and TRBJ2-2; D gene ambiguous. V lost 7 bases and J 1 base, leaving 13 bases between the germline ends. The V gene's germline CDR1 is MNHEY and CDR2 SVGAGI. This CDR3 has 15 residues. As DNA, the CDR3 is TGTGCCAGCAACACCGGGCCACAGAACACCGGGGAGCTGTTTTTT. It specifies CASNTGPQNTGELFF.

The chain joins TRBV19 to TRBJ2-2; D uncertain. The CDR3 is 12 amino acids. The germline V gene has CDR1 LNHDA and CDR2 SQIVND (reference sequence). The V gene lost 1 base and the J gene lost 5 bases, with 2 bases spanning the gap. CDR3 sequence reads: CASSIVTGELFF. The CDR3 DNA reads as TGTGCCAGTAGTATAGTAACCGGGGAGCTGTTTTTT.

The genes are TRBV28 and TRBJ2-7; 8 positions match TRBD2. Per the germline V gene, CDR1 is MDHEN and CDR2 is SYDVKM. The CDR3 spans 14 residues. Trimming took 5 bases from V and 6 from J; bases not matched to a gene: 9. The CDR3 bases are TGTGCCAGCAGTGAGAGCGGGGGCCCCGGCGAGCAGTACTTC. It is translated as CASSESGGPGEQYF. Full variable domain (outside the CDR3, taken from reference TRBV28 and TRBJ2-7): DVKVTQSSRYLVKRTGEKVFLECVQDMDHENMFWYRQDPGLGLRLIYFSYDVKMKEKGDIPEGYSVSREKKERFSLILESASTNQTSMYLCASSESGGPGEQYFGPGTRLTVT.

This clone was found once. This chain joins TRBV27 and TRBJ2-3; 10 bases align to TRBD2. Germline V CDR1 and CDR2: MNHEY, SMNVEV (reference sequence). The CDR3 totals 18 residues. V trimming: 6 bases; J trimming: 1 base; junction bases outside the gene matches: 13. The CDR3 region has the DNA TGTGCCAGCAGCCCATCAGTTGGGCTAGCGGGAGGCACAGATACGCAGTATTTT. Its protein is CASSPSVGLAGGTDTQYF.

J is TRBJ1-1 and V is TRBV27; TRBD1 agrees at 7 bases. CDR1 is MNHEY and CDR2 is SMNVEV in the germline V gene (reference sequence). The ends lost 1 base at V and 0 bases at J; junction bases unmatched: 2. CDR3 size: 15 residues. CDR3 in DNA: TGTGCCAGCAGTTTATTAGGGGGCGTGAACACTGAAGCTTTCTTT. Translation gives CASSLLGGVNTEAFF.

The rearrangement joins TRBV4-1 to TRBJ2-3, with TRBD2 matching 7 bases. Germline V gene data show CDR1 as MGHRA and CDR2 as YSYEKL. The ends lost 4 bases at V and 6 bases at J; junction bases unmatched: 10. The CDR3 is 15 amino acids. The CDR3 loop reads CASSPGTTVRDTQYF. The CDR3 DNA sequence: TGCGCCAGCAGCCCCGGGACTACCGTCCGGGATACGCAGTATTTT.

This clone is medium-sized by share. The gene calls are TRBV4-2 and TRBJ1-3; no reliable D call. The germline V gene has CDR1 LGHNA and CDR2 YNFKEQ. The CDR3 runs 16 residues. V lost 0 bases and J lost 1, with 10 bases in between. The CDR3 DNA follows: TGTGCCAGCAGCCAAGATGAAGGGTCATCTGGAAACACCATATATTTT. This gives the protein CASSQDEGSSGNTIYF.

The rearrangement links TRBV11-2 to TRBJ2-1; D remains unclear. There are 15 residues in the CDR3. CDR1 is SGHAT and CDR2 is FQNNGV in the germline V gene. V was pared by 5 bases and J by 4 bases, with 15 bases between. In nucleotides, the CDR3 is TGTGCCAGCAGCCCATATCGTTCAAAATACAATGAGCAGTTCTTC. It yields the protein CASSPYRSKYNEQFF.

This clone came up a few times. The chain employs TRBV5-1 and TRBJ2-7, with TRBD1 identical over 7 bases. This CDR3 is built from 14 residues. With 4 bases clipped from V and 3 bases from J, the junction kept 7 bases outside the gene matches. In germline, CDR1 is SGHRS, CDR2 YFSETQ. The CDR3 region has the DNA TGCGCCAGCAGCCGCTGGGACAGTAACTACGAGCAGTACTTC. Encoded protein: CASSRWDSNYEQYF. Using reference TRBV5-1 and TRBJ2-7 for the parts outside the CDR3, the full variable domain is KAGVTQTPRYLIKTRGQQVTLSCSPISGHRSVSWYQQTPGQGLQFLFEYFSETQRNKGNFPGRFSGRQFSNSRSEMNVSTLELGDSALYLCASSRWDSNYEQYFGPGTRLTVT.

In DNA form, the CDR3 reads TGTGCCATCGGACTAGCGGGGCCTGGGGATGAGCAGTTCTTC. Translated, it gives CAIGLAGPGDEQFF. V and J are TRBV27 and TRBJ2-1; TRBD2 matches 12 bases. The V segment lost 10 bases and the J segment 8 bases; nucleotides outside the gene matches: 9. This CDR3 contains 14 residues. Germline V gives CDR1 MNHEY, CDR2 SMNVEV (reference sequence).

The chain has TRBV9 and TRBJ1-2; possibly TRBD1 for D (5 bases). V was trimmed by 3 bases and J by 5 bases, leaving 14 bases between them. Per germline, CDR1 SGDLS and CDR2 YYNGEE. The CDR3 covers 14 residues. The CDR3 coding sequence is TGTGCCAGCAGCGGTGAGGGGCCGGGGTATGGCTACACCTTC. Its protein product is CASSGEGPGYGYTF.

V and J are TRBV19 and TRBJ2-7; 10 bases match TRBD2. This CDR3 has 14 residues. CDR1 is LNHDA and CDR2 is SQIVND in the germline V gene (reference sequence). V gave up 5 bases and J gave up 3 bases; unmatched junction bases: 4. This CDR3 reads CASSYASGSYEQYF. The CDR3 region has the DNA TGTGCCAGTAGTTATGCTAGCGGGAGCTACGAGCAGTACTTC.

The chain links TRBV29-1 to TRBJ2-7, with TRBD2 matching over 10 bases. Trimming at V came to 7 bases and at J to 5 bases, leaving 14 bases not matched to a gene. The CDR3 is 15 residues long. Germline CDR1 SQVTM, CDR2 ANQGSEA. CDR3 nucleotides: TGCAGCGCGACCGGGACTAGCGCCCGTGGAGACGAGCAGTACTTC. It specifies CSATGTSARGDEQYF.

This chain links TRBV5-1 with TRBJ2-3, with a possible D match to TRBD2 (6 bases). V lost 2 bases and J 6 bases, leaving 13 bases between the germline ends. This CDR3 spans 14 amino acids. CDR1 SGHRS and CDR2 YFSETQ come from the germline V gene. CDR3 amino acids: CASSFRTTGDTQYF. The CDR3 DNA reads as TGCGCCAGCAGCTTTCGGACTACGGGGGATACGCAGTATTTT.

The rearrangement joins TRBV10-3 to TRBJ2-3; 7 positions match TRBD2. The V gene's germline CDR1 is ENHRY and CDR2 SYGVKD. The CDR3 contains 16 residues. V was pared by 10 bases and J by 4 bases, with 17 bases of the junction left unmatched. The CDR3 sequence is CARPWWVGGCADTQYF. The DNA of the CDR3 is TGTGCCAGACCGTGGTGGGTGGGAGGGTGTGCAGATACGCAGTATTTT.

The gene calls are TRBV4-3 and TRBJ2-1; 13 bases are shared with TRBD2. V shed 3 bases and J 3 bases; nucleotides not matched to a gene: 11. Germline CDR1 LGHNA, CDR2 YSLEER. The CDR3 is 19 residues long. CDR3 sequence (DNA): TGCGCCAGCAGCCACGGTGTAGGACTAGCGGGAGAGAACTACAATGAGCAGTTCTTC. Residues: CASSHGVGLAGENYNEQFF.

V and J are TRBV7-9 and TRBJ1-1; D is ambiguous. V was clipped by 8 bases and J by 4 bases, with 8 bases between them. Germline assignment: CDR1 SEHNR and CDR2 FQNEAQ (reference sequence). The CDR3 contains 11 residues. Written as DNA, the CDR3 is TGTGCCAGCGCTCGGGGCACTGAAGCTTTCTTT. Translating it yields CASARGTEAFF.

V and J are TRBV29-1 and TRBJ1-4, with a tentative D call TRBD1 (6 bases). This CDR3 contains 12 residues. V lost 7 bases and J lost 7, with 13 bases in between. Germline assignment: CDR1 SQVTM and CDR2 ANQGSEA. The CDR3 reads CSASDSGEKLFF. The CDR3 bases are TGCAGCGCTTCGGACAGTGGTGAAAAACTGTTTTTT.

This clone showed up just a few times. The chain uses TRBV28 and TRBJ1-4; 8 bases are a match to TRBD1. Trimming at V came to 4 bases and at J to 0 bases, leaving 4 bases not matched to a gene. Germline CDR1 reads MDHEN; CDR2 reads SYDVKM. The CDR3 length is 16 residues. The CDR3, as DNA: TGTGCCAGCAGTTATACGGGACAGGCAACTAATGAAAAACTGTTTTTT. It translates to CASSYTGQATNEKLFF.